A selection of T cell receptor beta chains follows, all from one sample in a study of control samples from healthy donors and cancer patients. The table came from immunoSEQ multiplex PCR; TCRdb's copy has only in-frame clones and leaves some out. The sample yields tens of thousands of clones, about 88% seen once. Input material: blood. These receptors came from a woman aged 70-85 years in good health. Each CDR3 is given with its conserved first and last residue. D genes are given only for firm matches. Rows give clone size only sometimes, using once, few, many, or a class for an expanded clone.

j_call v_call clone_size d_call cdr3_nt cdr3_aa
TRBJ1-6 TRBV6-2/TRBV6-3 . . TGTGCCAGCAGTTACCCCGGAACTACGGGGTCACCCCTCCACTTT CASSYPGTTGSPLHF
TRBJ1-5 TRBV6-1 . . TGTGCCAGCAGTGAAGGTCCCGGGTCCAATCAGCCCCAGCATTTT CASSEGPGSNQPQHF
TRBJ1-1 TRBV5-1 . . TGCGCCAGCAGCGTACCGACAGGGAACACTGAAGCTTTCTTT CASSVPTGNTEAFF
TRBJ2-5 TRBV5-1 . . TGCGCCAGCATCAATGACACTTCTTACCAAGAGACCCAGTACTTC CASINDTSYQETQYF
TRBJ1-6 TRBV30 . TRBD1 TGTGCCTGGAGTTGGGGGACAGGGGAGACACCCCTCCACTTT CAWSWGTGETPLHF
TRBJ2-1 TRBV18 . . TGTGCCAGCTCGCCTATGGGAGGCTCTCCCCCCAATGAGCAGTTCTTC CASSPMGGSPPNEQFF
TRBJ2-2 TRBV19 . . TGTGCCAGTACCCCCAGGGTCGGGGAGCTGTTTTTT CASTPRVGELFF
TRBJ1-6 TRBV2 once . TGTGCCAGCAGTGAAAATCTAGGGACAAGCTCACCCCTCCACTTT CASSENLGTSSPLHF
TRBJ1-2 TRBV21-1 . . TGTGCCAGCAGCAAAAGATATCGGGCGAACTATGGCTACACCTTC CASSKRYRANYGYTF
TRBJ1-1 TRBV7-8 . TRBD1 TGTGCCAGCAGCCCCGTTACAGGGGAAGGGGAAGCTTTCTTT CASSPVTGEGEAFF
TRBJ2-4 TRBV4-3 . . TGCGCCAGCAGCCAAAACCCCCAACTGGTAGATTACATTCAGTACTTC CASSQNPQLVDYIQYF
TRBJ1-6 TRBV9 few . TGTGCCAGCAGCGTAGATCCCCAAAGGGATTCACCCCTCCACTTT CASSVDPQRDSPLHF
TRBJ2-7 TRBV3-1/TRBV3-2 . . TGTGCCAGCAGCCAAGGGTCGTCGGGTGGCTACGAGCAGTACTTC CASSQGSSGGYEQYF
TRBJ1-4 TRBV4-1 few . TGCGCCAGCAGTGGGGCGGGGGCTACTAATGAAAAACTGTTTTTT CASSGAGATNEKLFF
TRBJ1-5 TRBV6-5 few TRBD1 TGTGCCATCCGAGAGGGACAGGGAGACGGTCAGCCCCAGCATTTT CAIREGQGDGQPQHF
TRBJ1-3 TRBV25-1 . . TGTGCCAGCAGTGTCGGGGGAGGCGGAAACACCATATATTTT CASSVGGGGNTIYF
TRBJ1-1 TRBV10-3 . . TGTGCCATCGGAGATTCCGGGAGGAAGACTGAAGCTTTCTTT CAIGDSGRKTEAFF
TRBJ2-5 TRBV2 . TRBD2 TGTGCCAGCATACTCCTAGCGGGAGGTCGAGAGACCCAGTACTTC CASILLAGGRETQYF
TRBJ2-2 TRBV3-1/TRBV3-2 . TRBD2 TGTGCCAGCAGCCAAGAGGGGGGGGCCGGGGAGCTGTTTTTT CASSQEGGAGELFF
TRBJ1-6 TRBV30 . TRBD1 TGTGCCTGGAGTGTACCCAGGGGACAGTCACCCCTCCACTTT CAWSVPRGQSPLHF
TRBJ1-1 TRBV3-1/TRBV3-2 once TRBD1 TGTGCCAGCAGCCAACGGGGGACAGGGAAAAACACTGAAGCTTTCTTT CASSQRGTGKNTEAFF
TRBJ2-7 TRBV5-1 . . TGCGCCAGCAGCCCCGATGGGGGGCTAAGGGGCGAGCAGTACTTC CASSPDGGLRGEQYF
TRBJ1-1 TRBV2 . . TGTGCCAGCAGTGTACAGGGGAACACTGAAGCTTTCTTT CASSVQGNTEAFF
TRBJ1-1 TRBV30 once . TGTGCCTGGGGAGGCGGCGTGAACACTGAAGCTTTCTTT CAWGGGVNTEAFF
TRBJ1-6 TRBV6-4 . . TGTGCCAGCAAGCGGACTGGGGCCAAGGATTCACCCCTCCACTTT CASKRTGAKDSPLHF
TRBJ2-7 TRBV7-2 . TRBD2 TGTGCCAGCAGCTTAGAGATAGCGGGAGCCCAGGAGCAGTACTTC CASSLEIAGAQEQYF
TRBJ2-7 TRBV6-6 . . TGTGCCAGCAGCCCAAGACGGGAGAACTACGAGCAGTACTTC CASSPRRENYEQYF
TRBJ1-6 TRBV3-1/TRBV3-2 . . TGTGCCAGCAGCCAAGAGATCCAGGGGAATTCACCCCTCCACTTT CASSQEIQGNSPLHF
TRBJ1-1 TRBV5-4 once . TGTGCCAGCAGCTTGGGGTGGGGCACTGAAGCTTTCTTT CASSLGWGTEAFF
TRBJ1-2 TRBV7-2 . . TGTGCCAGCAGCTTAACGTACCAGGGATCTGGCTACACCTTC CASSLTYQGSGYTF
TRBJ1-5 TRBV6-5 . . TGTGCCAGCAGGAGCGGAGGGACGGGTCAGCCCCAGCATTTT CASRSGGTGQPQHF
TRBJ2-3 TRBV5-1 . TRBD1 TGCGCCAGCAGCCCGACAGGGTTAAATACGCAGTATTTT CASSPTGLNTQYF
TRBJ2-7 TRBV19 . TRBD1 TGTGCCAGTAGTCCGGGACAGGGGAACTACGAGCAGTACTTC CASSPGQGNYEQYF
TRBJ1-6 TRBV28 few . TGTGCCAGCAGTTTATCCTCCCTACTGGGATCACCCCTCCACTTT CASSLSSLLGSPLHF
TRBJ1-3 TRBV6-5 . . TGTGCCAGCAGTTCCTTGTTCTCTGGAAACACCATATATTTT CASSSLFSGNTIYF
TRBJ1-5 TRBV28 few . TGTGCCAGCAGTCGGCTCACCAGGGTTAGCAATCAGCCCCAGCATTTT CASSRLTRVSNQPQHF
TRBJ1-1 TRBV19 few . TGTGCCAGTAGTATAGGTTTCGGGAACACTGAAGCTTTCTTT CASSIGFGNTEAFF
TRBJ2-6 TRBV5-4 . TRBD1 TGTGCCAGCAGCTTGGAGGGGACAGTTGGGGCCAACGTCCTGACTTTC CASSLEGTVGANVLTF
TRBJ2-3 TRBV6-5 . TRBD1 TGTGCCAGCAGTTACTCGGGACAGGGGTTTGATACGCAGTATTTT CASSYSGQGFDTQYF
TRBJ1-5 TRBV19 once . TGTGCCAGTAGTTCCGCGATAGGCGCTGAAGGCAATCAGCCCCAGCATTTT CASSSAIGAEGNQPQHF
TRBJ2-7 TRBV11-3 . . TGTGCCAGCAGCCTTGACAGAGGCAGGCAGTACTTC CASSLDRGRQYF
TRBJ1-5 TRBV2 once . TGTGCCAGCAACCCGGACAGAAACAATCAGCCCCAGCATTTT CASNPDRNNQPQHF
TRBJ1-4 TRBV5-1 . TRBD1 TGCGCCAGCAGCTCCGGGACAGGGGTTGAAAAACTGTTTTTT CASSSGTGVEKLFF
TRBJ1-4 TRBV19 . . TGTGCCAGTAGTCCCATGGCCGTGACTAATGAAAAACTGTTTTTT CASSPMAVTNEKLFF
TRBJ1-5 TRBV29-1 few . TGCAGCGTTGACGGAGGGGATGGGCAGCCCCAGCATTTT CSVDGGDGQPQHF
TRBJ2-1 TRBV10-2 . TRBD2 TGCGCCAGCAGTAACGCCGGGACTAGCGGCCCCAATGAGCAGTTCTTC CASSNAGTSGPNEQFF
TRBJ1-1 TRBV7-2 . . TGTGCCAGCAGCTCCTCTCCAGGGGCAGCTTTCTTT CASSSSPGAAFF
TRBJ2-1 TRBV24-1 . . TGTGCCACCAGTGATTTTCCCAACAATGAGCAGTTCTTC CATSDFPNNEQFF
TRBJ1-1 TRBV5-6 . TRBD1 TGTGCCAGCAGCTTCCCGGACAGGATAGACACTGAAGCTTTCTTT CASSFPDRIDTEAFF
TRBJ2-5 TRBV20-1 few TRBD2 TGCAGTGCTAGTTCGGGGGGACTAGCGGGAGGGCGGGGAGAGACCCAGTACTTC CSASSGGLAGGRGETQYF
TRBJ2-6 TRBV5-4 once TRBD2 TGTGCCAGCAGCTTCGGACTAGCGGGAGTCGGCTCTGGGGCCAACGTCCTGACTTTC CASSFGLAGVGSGANVLTF
TRBJ1-1 TRBV27 . TRBD1 TGTGCCAGCAGTTTCGGACAGGGAACGAACACTGAAGCTTTCTTT CASSFGQGTNTEAFF
TRBJ1-1 TRBV5-1 . TRBD1 TGCGCCAGCAGCTCCGGGACAGGGGTGACGAACACTGAAGCTTTCTTT CASSSGTGVTNTEAFF
TRBJ1-1 TRBV7-8 . . TGTGCCAGCAGCCCTCGGTCTACTGAAGCTTTCTTT CASSPRSTEAFF